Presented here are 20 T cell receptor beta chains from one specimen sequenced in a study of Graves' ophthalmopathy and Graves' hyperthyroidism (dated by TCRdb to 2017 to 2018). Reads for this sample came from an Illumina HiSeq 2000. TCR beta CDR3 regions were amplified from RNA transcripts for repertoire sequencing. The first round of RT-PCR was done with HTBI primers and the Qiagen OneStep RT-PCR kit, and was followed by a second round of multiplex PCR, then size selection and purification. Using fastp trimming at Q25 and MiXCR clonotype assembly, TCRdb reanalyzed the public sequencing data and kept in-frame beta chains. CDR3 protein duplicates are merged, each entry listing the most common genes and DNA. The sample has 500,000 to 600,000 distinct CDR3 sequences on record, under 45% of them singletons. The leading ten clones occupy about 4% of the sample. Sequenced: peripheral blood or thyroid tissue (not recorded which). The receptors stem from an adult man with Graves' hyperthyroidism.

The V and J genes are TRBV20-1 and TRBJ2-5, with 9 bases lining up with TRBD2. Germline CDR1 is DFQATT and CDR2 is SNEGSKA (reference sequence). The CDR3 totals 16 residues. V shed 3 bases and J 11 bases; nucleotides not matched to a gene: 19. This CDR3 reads CSASPILAGLGDTQYF. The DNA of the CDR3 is TGCAGTGCTAGTCCCATCCTAGCGGGGCTAGGAGATACGCAGTACTTC.

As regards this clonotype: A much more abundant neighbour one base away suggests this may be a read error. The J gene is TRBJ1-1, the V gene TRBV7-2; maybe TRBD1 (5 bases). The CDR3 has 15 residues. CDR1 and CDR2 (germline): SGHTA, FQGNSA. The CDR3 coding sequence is TGTGCCAGCAGCTCAGCACGCCCCCGCGGGGCTGAAGCTTCCTTT. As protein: CASSSARPRGAEASF.

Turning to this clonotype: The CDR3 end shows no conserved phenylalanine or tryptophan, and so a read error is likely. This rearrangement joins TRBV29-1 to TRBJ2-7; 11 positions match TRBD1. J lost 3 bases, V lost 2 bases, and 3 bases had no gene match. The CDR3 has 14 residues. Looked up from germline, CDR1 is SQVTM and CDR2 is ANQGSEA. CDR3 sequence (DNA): TGCAGCGTTGAACGGGACAGGGGGGACTACGAGCAGTACCTC. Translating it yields CSVERDRGDYEQYL.

CDR3 sequence: CSASDGSVRGIGYTF. CDR3 DNA: TGCAGTGCTAGTGACGGTTCGGTCAGGGGGATTGGCTACACCTTC. The V and J genes are TRBV20-1 and TRBJ1-2; 7 nucleotides line up with TRBD1. The length of the CDR3 is 15 residues. J lost 7 bases, V lost 3 bases, and 14 bases had no gene match. Germline lookup yields CDR1 DFQATT and CDR2 SNEGSKA (reference sequence).

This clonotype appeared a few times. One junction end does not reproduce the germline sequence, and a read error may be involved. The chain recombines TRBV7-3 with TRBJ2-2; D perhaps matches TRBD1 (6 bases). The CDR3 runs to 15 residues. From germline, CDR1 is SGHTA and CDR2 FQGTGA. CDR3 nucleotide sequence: TGTGCCAGCAGTATGACAGGAAGGGCACCCAATGAGCAGTTTTTT. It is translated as CASSMTGRAPNEQFF.

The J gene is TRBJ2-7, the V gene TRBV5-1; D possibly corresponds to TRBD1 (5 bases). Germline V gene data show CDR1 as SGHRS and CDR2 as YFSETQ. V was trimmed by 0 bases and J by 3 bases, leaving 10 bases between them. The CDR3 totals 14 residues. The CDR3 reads CASSLGQNYYEQYF. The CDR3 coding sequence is TGCGCCAGCAGCTTGGGACAGAACTACTACGAGCAGTACTTC. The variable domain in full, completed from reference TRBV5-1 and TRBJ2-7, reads KAGVTQTPRYLIKTRGQQVTLSCSPISGHRSVSWYQQTPGQGLQFLFEYFSETQRNKGNFPGRFSGRQFSNSRSEMNVSTLELGDSALYLCASSLGQNYYEQYFGPGTRLTVT.

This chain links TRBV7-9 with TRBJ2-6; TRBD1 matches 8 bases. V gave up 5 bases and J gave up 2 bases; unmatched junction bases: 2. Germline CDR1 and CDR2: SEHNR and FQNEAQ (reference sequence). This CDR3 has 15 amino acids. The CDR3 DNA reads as TGTGCCAGCAGCCAGGACAGGGCTGGGGCCAACGTCCTGACTTTC. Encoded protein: CASSQDRAGANVLTF.

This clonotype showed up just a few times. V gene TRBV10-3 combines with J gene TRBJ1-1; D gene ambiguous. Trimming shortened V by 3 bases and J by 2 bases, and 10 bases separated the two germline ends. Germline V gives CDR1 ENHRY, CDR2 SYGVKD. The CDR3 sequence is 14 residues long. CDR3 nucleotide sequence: TGTGCCATCAGTGATGGGAAGGGAAACACTGAAGCTTTCTTT. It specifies CAISDGKGNTEAFF.

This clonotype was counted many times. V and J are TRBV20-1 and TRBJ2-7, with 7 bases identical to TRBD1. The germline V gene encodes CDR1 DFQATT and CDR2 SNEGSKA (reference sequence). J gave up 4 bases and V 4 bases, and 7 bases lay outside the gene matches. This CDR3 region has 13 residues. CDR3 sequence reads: CSATQGLRYEQYF. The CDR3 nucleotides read TGCAGTGCTACACAGGGGTTACGGTACGAGCAGTACTTC.

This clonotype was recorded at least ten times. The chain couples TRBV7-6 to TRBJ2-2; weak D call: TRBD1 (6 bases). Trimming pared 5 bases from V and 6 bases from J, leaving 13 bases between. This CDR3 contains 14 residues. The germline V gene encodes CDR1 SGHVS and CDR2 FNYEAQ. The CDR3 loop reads CASSQTKGAGELFF. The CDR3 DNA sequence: TGTGCCAGCAGCCAGACTAAGGGGGCCGGGGAGCTGTTTTTT.

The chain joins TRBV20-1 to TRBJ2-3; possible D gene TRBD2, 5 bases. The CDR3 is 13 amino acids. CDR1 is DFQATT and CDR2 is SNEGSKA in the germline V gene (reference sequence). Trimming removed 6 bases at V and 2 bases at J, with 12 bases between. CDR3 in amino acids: CSATGLTTDTQYF. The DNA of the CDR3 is TGCAGTGCAACCGGACTCACCACAGATACGCAGTATTTT.

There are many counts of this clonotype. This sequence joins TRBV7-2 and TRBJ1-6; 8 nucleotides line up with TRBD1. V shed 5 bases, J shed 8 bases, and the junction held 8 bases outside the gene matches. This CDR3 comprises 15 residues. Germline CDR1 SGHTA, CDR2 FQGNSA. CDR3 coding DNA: TGTGCCAGCAGCACCAAGACAGGGGAGCATTCACCCCTCCACTTT. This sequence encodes CASSTKTGEHSPLHF.

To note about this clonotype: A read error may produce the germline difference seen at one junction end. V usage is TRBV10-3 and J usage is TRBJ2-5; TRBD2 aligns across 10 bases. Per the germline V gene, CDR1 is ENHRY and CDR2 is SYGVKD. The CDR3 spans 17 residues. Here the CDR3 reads CASSFFGSSGSVETQYF. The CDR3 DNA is TGTGCCAGCAGTTTTTTTGGGTCTAGCGGGAGCGTGGAGACCCAGTACTTC.

DNA for the CDR3: TGTGCCAGCAGACAGACAGGCGCTACCTACAATGAGCAGTACTTC. Its protein product is CASRQTGATYNEQYF. J is TRBJ2-7 and V is TRBV7-9; D is possibly TRBD1 (6 bases). The CDR3 sequence is 15 residues long. Trimming removed 6 bases from V and 7 bases from J, with 22 bases in between. Per germline, CDR1 SEHNR and CDR2 FQNEAQ (reference sequence).

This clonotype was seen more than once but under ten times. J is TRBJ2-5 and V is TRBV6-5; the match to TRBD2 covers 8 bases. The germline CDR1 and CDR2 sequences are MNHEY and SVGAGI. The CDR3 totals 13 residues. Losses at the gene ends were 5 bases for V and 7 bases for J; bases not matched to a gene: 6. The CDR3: CASSRGGTGTQYF. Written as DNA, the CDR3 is TGTGCCAGCAGTCGGGGGGGGACGGGGACCCAGTACTTC.

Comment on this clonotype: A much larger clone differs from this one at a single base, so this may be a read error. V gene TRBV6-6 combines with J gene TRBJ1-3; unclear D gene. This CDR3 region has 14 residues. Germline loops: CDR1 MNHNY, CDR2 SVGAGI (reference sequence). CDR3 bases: TGTGCCAGCGTGACTACGGGTGCTGGAAACACCATACATTTT. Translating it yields CASVTTGAGNTIHF.

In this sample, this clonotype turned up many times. CDR3 sequence (DNA): TGTGCCAGCAGCTTATCGGGGACACAAGGGGAGCTGTTTTTT. Protein product: CASSLSGTQGELFF. The chain recombines TRBV6-5 with TRBJ2-2, with D tentatively TRBD1 (6 bases). The CDR3 runs to 14 residues. Trimming took off 6 bases at V and 8 bases at J, with 16 bases between the two ends. Germline CDR1 is MNHEY and CDR2 is SVGAGI.

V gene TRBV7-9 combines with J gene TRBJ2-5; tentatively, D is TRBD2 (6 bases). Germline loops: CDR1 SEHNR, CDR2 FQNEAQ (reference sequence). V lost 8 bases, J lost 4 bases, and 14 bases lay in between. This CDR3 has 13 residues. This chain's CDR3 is CASGNGGIETQYF. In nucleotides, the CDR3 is TGTGCCAGCGGGAATGGGGGGATAGAGACCCAGTACTTC.

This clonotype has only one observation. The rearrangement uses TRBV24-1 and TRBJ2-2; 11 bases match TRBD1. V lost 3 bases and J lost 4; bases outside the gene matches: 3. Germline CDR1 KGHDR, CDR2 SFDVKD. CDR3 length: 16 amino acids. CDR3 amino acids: CATSDPDRGRTGELFF. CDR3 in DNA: TGTGCCACCAGTGATCCGGACAGGGGGCGCACCGGGGAGCTGTTTTTT.

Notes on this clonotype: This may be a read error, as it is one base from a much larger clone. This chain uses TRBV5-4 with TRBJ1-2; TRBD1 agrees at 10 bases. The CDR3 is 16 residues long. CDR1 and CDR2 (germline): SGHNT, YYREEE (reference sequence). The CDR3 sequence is CASSLANGQGGDGYAF. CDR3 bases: TGTGCCAGCAGCTTGGCCAATGGACAGGGGGGAGATGGCTACGCCTTC. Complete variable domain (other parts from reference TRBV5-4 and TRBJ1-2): ETGVTQSPTHLIKTRGQQVTLRCSSQSGHNTVSWYQQALGQGPQFIFQYYREEENGRGNFPPRFSGLQFPNYSSELNVNALELDDSALYLCASSLANGQGGDGYAFGSGTRLTVV.